The clone carrying this TCR beta chain counts as large. The data derive from a study of HIV-infected patients and healthy controls. The germline gives CDR1 MNHEY, CDR2 SVGEGT. V lost 0 bases, J lost 10 bases, and 7 bases lay in between. The CDR3 loop spans 13 amino acids. TCRdb itself ran the 5' RACE reads through MiXCR, one entry per CDR3 protein. Among around 18,000 distinct CDR3 sequences listed, 16% were seen once. This clonotype originated in a human donor in good health. J is TRBJ1-6 and V is TRBV6-2 or TRBV6-3; no definite D call. Sequenced: CD8+ T cells from blood. The CDR3 sequence: CASSYSVESPLHF. The CDR3 nucleotides read TGTGCCAGCAGTTACTCCGTGGAATCACCCCTCCACTTT.